Below, 8 T cell receptor beta chains from the same sample are listed, as sequenced in a study of blood T cell repertoires in COVID-19. Produced via immunoSEQ multiplex PCR; TCRdb's table is partial and in-frame only. This table has around 250,000 clones, around nine tenths appearing once. Sequencing was carried out using PBMCs or T cells enriched from blood (not recorded which). These receptors originate from a woman aged 45 to 65 who had recovered from COVID-19.

This clone has only one observation. The chain links TRBV18 to TRBJ1-1; D is uncertain. The length of the CDR3 is 13 residues. V gave up 3 bases and J gave up 7 bases, with 12 bases separating them. The germline gives CDR1 KGHSH, CDR2 LQKENI. CDR3 nucleotide sequence: TGTGCCAGCTCACCCCAGCGATTTGTTGAAGCTTTCTTT. As protein: CASSPQRFVEAFF.

The chain uses TRBV7-9 and TRBJ2-7; the D is unclear. V lost 2 bases to trimming and J lost 2 bases, with 4 bases between them. CDR3 length: 12 residues. From germline, CDR1 is SEHNR and CDR2 FQNEAQ (reference sequence). The CDR3 spells CASSLRAYEQYF. The CDR3 nucleotides read TGTGCCAGCAGCTTACGGGCCTACGAGCAGTACTTC.

V gene TRBV7-9 combines with J gene TRBJ2-5, with 10 bases aligning to TRBD1. J was trimmed by 4 bases and V by 5 bases; bases with no gene match: 7. The CDR3 runs to 15 residues. Per the germline V gene, CDR1 is SEHNR and CDR2 is FQNEAQ (reference sequence). The CDR3 protein is CASSKGGQGLETQYF. CDR3 nucleotide sequence: TGTGCCAGCAGCAAGGGGGGACAGGGGTTAGAGACCCAGTACTTC.

This chain connects TRBV27 to TRBJ2-7; 9 bases agree with TRBD1. The CDR3 contains 15 residues. Trimming at V came to 6 bases and at J to 5 bases, leaving 11 bases not matched to a gene. CDR1 and CDR2 (germline): MNHEY, SMNVEV (reference sequence). The CDR3 region has the DNA TGTGCCAGCAGCACCAACCGGGACAGGGTGCACGAGCAGTACTTC. Its protein is CASSTNRDRVHEQYF.

V gene TRBV19 combines with J gene TRBJ1-4; tentatively, D is TRBD1 (5 bases). The V gene's germline CDR1 is LNHDA and CDR2 SQIVND (reference sequence). Between the trimmed V and J ends, which lost 4 bases and 12 bases, there was a span of 15 bases. The CDR3 totals 13 residues. For the CDR3, the DNA is TGTGCCAGTAGTAGACAGTCCCTGTCGGAACTGTTTTTT. Protein: CASSRQSLSELFF. Together with reference TRBV19 and TRBJ1-4, the CDR3 gives the full variable domain: DGGITQSPKYLFRKEGQNVTLSCEQNLNHDAMYWYRQDPGQGLRLIYYSQIVNDFQKGDIAEGYSVSREKKESFPLTVTSAQKNPTAFYLCASSRQSLSELFFGSGTQLSVL.

The rearrangement uses TRBV7-9 and TRBJ1-4; the match to TRBD1 covers 11 bases. The V gene's germline CDR1 is SEHNR and CDR2 FQNEAQ (reference sequence). With 5 bases clipped from V and 8 bases from J, the junction kept 10 bases outside the gene matches. The CDR3 is 16 amino acids. As DNA, the CDR3 is TGTGCCAGCAGCAACCGGGACAGGGGGTTCCGGGAAAAACTGTTTTTT. It yields the protein CASSNRDRGFREKLFF.

In this sample, this clone turned up once. This sequence joins TRBV5-4 and TRBJ2-7; 14 nucleotides match TRBD2. From germline, CDR1 is SGHNT and CDR2 YYREEE (reference sequence). V lost 2 bases and J lost 6; bases outside the gene matches: 10. This CDR3 spans 17 amino acids. CDR3 protein: CASSFFDRTSGRFEQYF. The DNA of the CDR3 is TGTGCCAGCAGCTTCTTTGACAGGACTAGCGGGAGGTTCGAGCAGTACTTC.

The chain links TRBV19 to TRBJ1-2; 9 positions agree with TRBD1. Trimming cost V 7 bases and J 1 base; bases outside gene matches: 10. CDR1 is LNHDA, CDR2 SQIVND, per germline (reference sequence). The CDR3 spans 16 residues. The DNA of the CDR3 is TGTGCCAGTACGGCCGGGACAGGGTTCATTAACTATGGCTACACCTTC. It yields the protein CASTAGTGFINYGYTF.